Sequencing of this TCR beta chain was carried out in a study of CD8 T cells in Susac syndrome. The CDR3 is made up of 11 amino acids. V dropped 4 bases and J dropped 14; count of bases not matched to a gene: 5. Germline values: CDR1 MDHEN, CDR2 SYDVKM. Random-hexamer reverse transcription was applied to about 0.5 to 1 ug RNA. An immunoSEQ multiplex PCR generated amplified TCR beta CDR3 products spanning 54 Vbeta and 13 Jbeta. One entry per CDR3 protein, called by TCRdb with MiXCR from the immunoSEQ multiplex PCR reads. The sample contains 150,000 to 200,000 distinct CDR3 sequences, about 94% of which appear only once. Sequencing of TCR beta was undertaken in CD8+ and CD4+ T cells derived from blood. It was negative isolation that provided the CD8+ and CD4+ T cells, whereas TEMRA cells were enriched by FACS.

The sample comprised CD4+ T cells from PBMCs. V gene TRBV28 combines with J gene TRBJ2-5, with 9 positions matching TRBD1. The sequence was collected from a human donor with multiple sclerosis. For the CDR3, the DNA is TGTGCCAGCAGTTCAGGACAGGGGAAATACTTC. This translates into CASSSGQGKYF.